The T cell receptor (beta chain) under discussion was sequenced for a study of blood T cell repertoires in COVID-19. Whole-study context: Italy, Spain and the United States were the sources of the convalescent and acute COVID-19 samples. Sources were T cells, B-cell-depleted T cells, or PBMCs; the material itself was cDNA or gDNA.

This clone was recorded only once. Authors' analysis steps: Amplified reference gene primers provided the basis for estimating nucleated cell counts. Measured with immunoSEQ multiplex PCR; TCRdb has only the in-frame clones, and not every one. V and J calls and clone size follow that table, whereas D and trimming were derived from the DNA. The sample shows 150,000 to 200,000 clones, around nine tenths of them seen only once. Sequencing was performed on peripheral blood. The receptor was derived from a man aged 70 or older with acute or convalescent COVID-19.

The DNA of the CDR3 is TGTGCCAGCAGCTTAGGGCAAGAAAAACTGTTTTTT. Translation gives CASSLGQEKLFF. This chain connects TRBV7-6 to TRBJ1-4; D uncertain. CDR3 length: 12 residues. Trimming removed 1 base from V and 8 bases from J, with 5 bases in between. CDR1 is SGHVS, CDR2 FNYEAQ, per germline. Drawing the rest from reference TRBV7-6 and TRBJ1-4, the complete variable domain is GAGVSQSPRYKVTKRGQDVALRCDPISGHVSLYWYRQALGQGPEFLTYFNYEAQQDKSGLPNDRFSAERPEGSISTLTIQRTEQRDSAMYRCASSLGQEKLFFGSGTQLSVL.